This T cell receptor beta chain was identified in a study of blood T cell repertoires in COVID-19. Clones were read by immunoSEQ multiplex PCR, and TCRdb kept only the in-frame ones, dropping some. The sample includes around 110,000 clones, approximately 80% of them seen just once. Germline values: CDR1 SEHNR, CDR2 FQNEAQ (reference sequence). V was cut by 5 bases and J by 3 bases, with 14 bases left in between. CDR3 length: 15 amino acids. This rearrangement joins TRBV7-9 to TRBJ1-5, with TRBD1 as a possible D gene (6 bases). The origin of this receptor is a woman aged 60-75 years with acute or convalescent COVID-19. The source material was peripheral blood. The CDR3 nucleotides read TGTGCCAGCAGCCCAGCCGGACAGATCAATCAGCCCCAGCATTTT. Amino acid sequence: CASSPAGQINQPQHF.